This is a list of T cell receptor beta chains from one sample in a study of shared clonotypes between healthy human individuals. TCRdb's table, derived via immunoSEQ multiplex PCR, lists solely in-frame clones and lacks some. The sample carries some 1 million clones, around 76% recorded once. Sequencing used memory CD4+ T cells sorted from blood. These TCRs come from a man between 18 and 35 years old in good health. The CDR3 runs from the conserved cysteine through the conserved F or W. The D gene is left open where the match is weak. Expanded clones are given a class, and other clones once, few, many or no size at all.

V gene	D gene	J gene	clone size	CDR3 DNA	CDR3 protein
TRBV10-2	TRBD1	TRBJ1-3	-	TGCGCCAGCAAATCGACAGGGCTCGTTGGAAACACCATATATTTT	CASKSTGLVGNTIYF
TRBV5-6	-	TRBJ1-1	-	TGTGCCAGCAGCTTACAGGGAGGAGGCACTGAAGCTTTCTTT	CASSLQGGGTEAFF
TRBV11-2	-	TRBJ2-1	few	TGTGCCAGCAGCCCGGCCCGAAACAATGAGCAGTTCTTC	CASSPARNNEQFF
TRBV27	TRBD2	TRBJ2-3	-	TGTGCCAGCAGTCCGGGACTAGCGGGTTATCCCGGAGATACGCAGTATTTT	CASSPGLAGYPGDTQYF
TRBV30	-	TRBJ2-5	-	TGTGCCTGGAGGCTCTCTGTTGTGGAGACCCAGTACTTC	CAWRLSVVETQYF
TRBV30	-	TRBJ1-5	-	TGTGCCTGGAGTGTAGATGTTCGGGGGAGCAATCAGCCCCAGCATTTT	CAWSVDVRGSNQPQHF
TRBV5-1	-	TRBJ2-2	-	TGCGCCAGCAGATCGGGAAACGGGGAGCTGTTTTTT	CASRSGNGELFF
TRBV6-5	-	TRBJ2-1	-	TGTGCCAGCAGTTCCCCCCCCAGCGATGAGCAGTTCTTC	CASSSPPSDEQFF
TRBV6-5	-	TRBJ2-7	-	TGTGCCAGCAGCCCTCACGCCAGGAGCTCCTACGAGCAGTACTTC	CASSPHARSSYEQYF
TRBV7-2	-	TRBJ2-3	-	TGTGCCAGCAGCCAACGTGGGGGTGGCACAGATATGCAGTATTTT	CASSQRGGGTDMQYF
TRBV29-1	TRBD2	TRBJ2-5	-	TGCAGCGTTGTTAAGCGGGAGACGGAGACCCAGTACTTC	CSVVKRETETQYF
TRBV5-6	-	TRBJ2-7	-	TGTGCCAGCAGCCTTCAAGAGGCCCACGAGCAGTACTTC	CASSLQEAHEQYF
TRBV25-1	-	TRBJ1-4	-	TGTGCCAGCAGTGTGGGCGGGAAGGACGAAAAACTGTTTTTT	CASSVGGKDEKLFF
TRBV15	-	TRBJ1-1	-	TGTGCCACCAGCAGAGAGGCAGGGAACACTGAAGCTTTCTTT	CATSREAGNTEAFF
TRBV6-5	-	TRBJ1-5	-	TGTGCCAGCAGGACTGGGGCTTATCAGCCCCAGCATTTT	CASRTGAYQPQHF
TRBV7-6	-	TRBJ2-6	-	TGTGCCAGCAGCTTAGGGCCTCGGAACGGGGCCAACGTCCTGACTTTC	CASSLGPRNGANVLTF
TRBV10-2	-	TRBJ2-2	-	TGCGCCAGCAGTGACAGGGGGGATACCGGGGAGCTGTTTTTT	CASSDRGDTGELFF
TRBV6-1	-	TRBJ2-5	-	TGTGCCAGTAGAAGAGCGGGTACCCAAGAGACCCAGTACTTC	CASRRAGTQETQYF
TRBV7-2	TRBD2	TRBJ2-1	-	TGTGCCAGCAGCTTAAGCGGGAGCAGCTCCTACAATGAGCAGTTCTTC	CASSLSGSSSYNEQFF
TRBV28	TRBD1	TRBJ1-5	-	TGTGCCAGCAATTACAGGGGGAATCAGCCCCAGCATTTT	CASNYRGNQPQHF
TRBV18	TRBD2	TRBJ2-1	once	TGTGCCAGCTCACCACCCGGAGGACTAGCGGGTTCCTCTAGCAATGAGCAGTTCTTC	CASSPPGGLAGSSSNEQFF
TRBV27	TRBD1	TRBJ2-6	-	TGTGCCAGCAGTCCTCAGGACAGGTCGGCTGGGGCCAACGTCCTGACTTTC	CASSPQDRSAGANVLTF
TRBV5-1	-	TRBJ2-7	-	TGCGCCAGCAGCTTCGGACAGATCTACGAGCAGTACTTC	CASSFGQIYEQYF
TRBV5-4	TRBD1	TRBJ2-6	-	TGTGCCAGCAGCCTGGAGGGACAGGGGCGCTCTGGGGCCAACGTCCTGACTTTC	CASSLEGQGRSGANVLTF
TRBV27	TRBD1	TRBJ2-3	once	TGTGCCAGCAGTCAGACGACAGGGGGCGCGACAGATACGCAGTATTTT	CASSQTTGGATDTQYF
TRBV11-2	-	TRBJ2-5	-	TGTGCCAGCAGCTTTAGGAGGGCGCAAGAGACCCAGTACTTC	CASSFRRAQETQYF
TRBV18	TRBD1	TRBJ1-1	few	TGTGCCAGCTCACCATCGGCGCAGGGGGGCACTGAAGCTTTCTTT	CASSPSAQGGTEAFF
TRBV7-2	-	TRBJ2-4	-	TGTGCCAGCAGCCCGCGTTACGGGGGAGACATTCAGTACTTC	CASSPRYGGDIQYF
TRBV7-9	TRBD2	TRBJ2-5	-	TGTGCCAGCAGCCTAGGGGCTAGCGGGAGAGGAGAGACCCAGTACTTC	CASSLGASGRGETQYF
TRBV6-5	-	TRBJ1-1	-	TGTGCCAGCTCGAGGCCGATGAACACTGAAGCTTTCTTT	CASSRPMNTEAFF
TRBV5-1	-	TRBJ1-2	-	TGCGCCAGCACTTACGGGGGAGGCGGAGGCTACACCTTC	CASTYGGGGGYTF
TRBV2	TRBD2	TRBJ2-3	once	TGTGCCAGCAGGAAACTAGCGGGCCGTACTAGCACAGATACGCAGTATTTT	CASRKLAGRTSTDTQYF
TRBV5-6	-	TRBJ2-7	-	TGTGCCAGCAGCCCGGGGAGGAGCGGGGAGCAGTACTTC	CASSPGRSGEQYF
TRBV6-5	-	TRBJ1-5	-	TGTGCCAGCAGTTACTCCGCTTACTCGGGTCAGCCCCAGCATTTT	CASSYSAYSGQPQHF
TRBV5-1	TRBD2	TRBJ2-7	-	TGCGCCAGCAGCTTGGCCGTGGCGGGAGGATCCGTCTACGAGCAGTACTTC	CASSLAVAGGSVYEQYF
TRBV6-6	-	TRBJ1-1	-	TGTGCCAGCAGTTACTCGGTTCAGGGAGGCACTGAAGCTTTCTTT	CASSYSVQGGTEAFF
TRBV20-1	-	TRBJ2-3	-	TGCAGTGCTCCCCTAGATACGCAGTATTTT	CSAPLDTQYF
TRBV4-2	-	TRBJ1-4	-	TGTGCCAGCAGCCGCAATTGGGCAGGCATTAATGAAAAACTGTTTTTT	CASSRNWAGINEKLFF